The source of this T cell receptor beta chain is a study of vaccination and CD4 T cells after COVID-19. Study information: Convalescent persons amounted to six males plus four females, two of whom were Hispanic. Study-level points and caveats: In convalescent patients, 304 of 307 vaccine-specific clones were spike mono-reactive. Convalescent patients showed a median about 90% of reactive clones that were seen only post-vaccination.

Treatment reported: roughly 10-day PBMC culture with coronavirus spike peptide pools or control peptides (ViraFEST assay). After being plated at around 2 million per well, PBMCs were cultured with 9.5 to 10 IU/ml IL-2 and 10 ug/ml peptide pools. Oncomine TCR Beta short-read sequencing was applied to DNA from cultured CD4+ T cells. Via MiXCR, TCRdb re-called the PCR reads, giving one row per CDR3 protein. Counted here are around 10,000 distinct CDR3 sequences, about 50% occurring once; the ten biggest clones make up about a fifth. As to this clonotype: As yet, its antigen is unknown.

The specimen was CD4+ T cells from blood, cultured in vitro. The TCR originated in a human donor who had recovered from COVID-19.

The CDR3 protein is CASIKGSGGGYTF. The DNA for the CDR3 is TGTGCCAGCATCAAGGGATCCGGGGGTGGCTACACCTTC. The chain employs TRBV6-1 and TRBJ1-2, with a possible D match to TRBD1 (5 bases). The CDR3 is 13 residues long. Germline CDR1 and CDR2: MNHNS and SASEGT. Between the trimmed V and J ends, which lost 7 bases and 7 bases, there was a span of 16 bases.